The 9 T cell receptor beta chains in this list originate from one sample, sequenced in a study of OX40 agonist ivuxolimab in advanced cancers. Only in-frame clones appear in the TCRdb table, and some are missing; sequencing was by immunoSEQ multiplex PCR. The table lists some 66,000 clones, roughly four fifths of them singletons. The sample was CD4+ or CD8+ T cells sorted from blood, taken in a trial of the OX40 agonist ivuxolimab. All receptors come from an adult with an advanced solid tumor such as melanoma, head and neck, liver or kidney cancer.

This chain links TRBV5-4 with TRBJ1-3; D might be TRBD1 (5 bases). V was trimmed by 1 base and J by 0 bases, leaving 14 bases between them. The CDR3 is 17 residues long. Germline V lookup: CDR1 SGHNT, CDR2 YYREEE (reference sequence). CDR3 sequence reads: CASSLQGMSPSGNTIYF. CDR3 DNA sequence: TGTGCCAGCAGCTTGCAGGGCATGTCACCCTCTGGAAACACCATATATTTT.

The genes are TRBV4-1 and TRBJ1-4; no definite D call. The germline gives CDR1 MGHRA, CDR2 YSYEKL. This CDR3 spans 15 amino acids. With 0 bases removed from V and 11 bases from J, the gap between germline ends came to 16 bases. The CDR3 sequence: CASSQEPWGGMKLFF. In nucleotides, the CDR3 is TGCGCCAGCAGCCAAGAACCATGGGGAGGCATGAAACTGTTTTTT.

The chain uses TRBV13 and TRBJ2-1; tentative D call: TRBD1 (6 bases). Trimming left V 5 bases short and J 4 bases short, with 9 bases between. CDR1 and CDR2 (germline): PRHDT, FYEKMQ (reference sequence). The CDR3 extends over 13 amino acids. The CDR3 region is CASSLDRYNEQFF. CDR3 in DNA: TGTGCCAGCAGCCTGGACAGATACAATGAGCAGTTCTTC.

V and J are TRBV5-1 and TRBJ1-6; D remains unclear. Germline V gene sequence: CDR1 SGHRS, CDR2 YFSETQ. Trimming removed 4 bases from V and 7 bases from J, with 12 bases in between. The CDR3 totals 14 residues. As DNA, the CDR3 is TGCGCCAGCAGCGACACCGGGTCGAATTCACCCCTCCACTTT. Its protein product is CASSDTGSNSPLHF.

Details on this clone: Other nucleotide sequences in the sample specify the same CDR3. The CDR3 here is CASSDFSGQPYEQYV. DNA for the CDR3: TGTGCCAGCAGTGATTTCTCGGGACAGCCCTACGAGCAGTACGTC. The gene calls are TRBV6-4 and TRBJ2-7; 7 bases match TRBD1. This CDR3 region has 15 residues. Germline CDR1 is MRHNA and CDR2 is SNTAGT. V trimming: 3 bases; J trimming: 2 bases; junction bases outside the gene matches: 7.

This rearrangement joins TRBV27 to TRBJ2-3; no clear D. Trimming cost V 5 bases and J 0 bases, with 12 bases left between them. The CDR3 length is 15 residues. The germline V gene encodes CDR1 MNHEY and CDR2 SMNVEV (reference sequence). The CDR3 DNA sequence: TGTGCCAGCAGTCGCGACGGAGTCAGCACAGATACGCAGTATTTT. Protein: CASSRDGVSTDTQYF.

The CDR3 DNA reads TGTGCCAGCAGTTCCAGACTAGCTGCGCGAGCTAGCACAGATACGCAGTATTTT. Residues: CASSSRLAARASTDTQYF. The chain joins TRBV25-1 to TRBJ2-3; 7 bases are shared with TRBD2. J was trimmed by 0 bases and V by 5 bases; bases with no gene match: 14. The germline gives CDR1 MGHDK, CDR2 SYGVNS. The CDR3 spans 18 residues.

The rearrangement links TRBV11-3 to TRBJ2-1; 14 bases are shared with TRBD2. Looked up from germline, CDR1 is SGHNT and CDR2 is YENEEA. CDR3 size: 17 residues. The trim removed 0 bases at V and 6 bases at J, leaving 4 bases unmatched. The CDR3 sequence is CASSLDLTSGRGNEQFF. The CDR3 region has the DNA TGTGCCAGCAGCTTAGATTTGACTAGCGGGAGGGGCAATGAGCAGTTCTTC.

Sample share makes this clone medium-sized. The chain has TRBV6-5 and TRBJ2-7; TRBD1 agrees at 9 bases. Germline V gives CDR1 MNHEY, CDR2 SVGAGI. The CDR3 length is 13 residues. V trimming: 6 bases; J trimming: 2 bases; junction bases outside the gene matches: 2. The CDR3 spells CASRGQGPYEQYF. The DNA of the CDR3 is TGTGCCAGCAGAGGACAGGGGCCCTACGAGCAGTACTTC.